Following are 19 T cell receptor beta chains from one sample sequenced in a study of shared clonotypes between healthy human individuals. Some clones are missing from TCRdb's copy, which holds only in-frame ones; the method was immunoSEQ multiplex PCR. The sample comprises about 490,000 clones, over 75% of which are singletons, and more than 9.5% rests with the top ten. Input material: PBMCs. Receptors originate from a woman aged 40 to 50 in good health. Some clones in this sample may be carry-over from other donors' samples.

CDR3 residues: CASSPGWENTGELFF. CDR3 coding DNA: TGTGCCAGCTCCCCCGGGTGGGAGAACACCGGGGAGCTGTTTTTT. This chain links TRBV18 with TRBJ2-2; D not certain. The V gene's germline CDR1 is KGHSH and CDR2 LQKENI. V was trimmed by 6 bases and J by 1 base, leaving 12 bases between them. The CDR3 is 15 amino acids.

This clone was recorded once. Given a far larger clone just one base away, this is likely a sequencing read error. This chain joins TRBV30 and TRBJ2-6; possibly TRBD2 for D (5 bases). CDR3 length: 14 amino acids. Germline V gene lookup returns CDR1 GTSNPN and CDR2 SVGIG (reference sequence). CDR3 amino acids: CALSEGSGANVLTF. CDR3 nucleotide sequence: TGTGCCTTGAGTGAGGGCTCTGGGGCCAACGTCCTGACTTTC.

The genes are TRBV2 and TRBJ1-4; D possibly corresponds to TRBD1 (5 bases). The germline V gene encodes CDR1 SNHLY and CDR2 FYNNEI. The CDR3 loop spans 16 amino acids. Trimming stripped 0 bases from V and 7 bases from J, with 15 bases between. The CDR3 protein is CASSEALGGVVEKLFF. The DNA for the CDR3 is TGTGCCAGCAGTGAAGCGCTGGGGGGGGTTGTTGAAAAACTGTTTTTT.

This clone was seen only a few times. The chain recombines TRBV12-2 with TRBJ1-1; the D call of TRBD1 is as the table states it, not checked on the DNA. TRBV12-2 is reported as a pseudogene. The CDR3 extends over 13 amino acids. The CDR3 nucleotides read TGTGCAAGTCGTCCAGGGGAGAGGACTGAAGCTTTCTTT. It translates to CASRPGERTEAFF.

The J gene is TRBJ2-7, the V gene TRBV27, with 7 positions matching TRBD1. CDR3 length equals 16 residues. V gave up 5 bases and J gave up 0 bases; unmatched junction bases: 10. The germline V gene has CDR1 MNHEY and CDR2 SMNVEV (reference sequence). CDR3 nucleotides: TGTGCCAGCAGTCTCACAGGGGCCCGAACCTCCTACGAGCAGTACTTC. This sequence encodes CASSLTGARTSYEQYF.

The rearrangement joins TRBV5-6 to TRBJ2-2; 7 bases map to TRBD2. The germline V gene has CDR1 SGHDT and CDR2 YYEEEE. The V gene end was trimmed by 4 bases and the J gene end by 0 bases; junction bases not matched to a gene: 3. The length of the CDR3 is 15 residues. In DNA, the CDR3 is TGTGCCAGCAGCACCGGACTAGCGAACACCGGGGAGCTGTTTTTT. Its translation: CASSTGLANTGELFF.

The chain has TRBV5-4 and TRBJ1-1, with D possibly matching TRBD1 (6 bases). Germline values: CDR1 SGHNT, CDR2 YYREEE (reference sequence). The V end was cut by 4 bases, the J end by 2 bases, with 21 bases between. The CDR3 is 17 residues long. CDR3 residues: CASSPGVTSQGNTEAFF. The CDR3 bases are TGTGCCAGCAGCCCAGGGGTGACATCGCAGGGAAACACTGAAGCTTTCTTT.

Note on this clone: A far larger clone is one base from this, pointing to a likely read error. The sample holds other DNA sequences that translate to the same CDR3. This chain joins TRBV4-2 and TRBJ2-2; the D is unclear. Trimming pared 3 bases from V and 2 bases from J, leaving 10 bases between. The CDR3 contains 15 residues. Germline V gene data show CDR1 as LGHNA and CDR2 as YNFKEQ. CDR3 sequence (DNA): TGTGCCAGCAGCCAGGTCAGCGCTAACACCGGGGAGCTGTTTTTT. This gives the protein CASSQVSANTGELFF.

The gene calls are TRBV18 and TRBJ1-1; no firm D call. This CDR3 is 14 amino acids long. Germline lookup yields CDR1 KGHSH and CDR2 LQKENI. V was trimmed by 1 base and J by 0 bases, leaving 6 bases between them. The CDR3 DNA reads as TGTGCCAGCTCACCACAGGGCATGAACACTGAAGCTTTCTTT. This sequence encodes CASSPQGMNTEAFF.

This clone has just a few counts. The V call is TRBV7-8, the J call TRBJ2-1; D tentatively reads TRBD1 or TRBD2 (5 bases each). Looked up from germline, CDR1 is SGHVS and CDR2 is FQNEAQ. The CDR3 totals 14 residues. Deletions cut 3 bases from V and 5 bases from J, with 11 bases between. CDR3 protein: CASSLGESHNEQFF. The CDR3 nucleotides read TGTGCCAGCAGCTTGGGGGAATCTCACAATGAGCAGTTCTTC.

The chain is built from TRBV9 and TRBJ2-2, with unresolved D. CDR3 length: 16 residues. Trimming cost V 0 bases and J 0 bases, with 9 bases left between them. Germline CDR1 reads SGDLS; CDR2 reads YYNGEE. This CDR3 is CASSVVIGANTGELFF. The CDR3 bases are TGTGCCAGCAGCGTAGTTATCGGAGCGAACACCGGGGAGCTGTTTTTT.

The CDR3 DNA is TGTGCCAGCAGTCCTACACAGATTACAGATACGCAGTATTTT. Its translation: CASSPTQITDTQYF. J is TRBJ2-3 and V is TRBV27; D gene unclear. The CDR3 loop spans 14 amino acids. Germline values: CDR1 MNHEY, CDR2 SMNVEV (reference sequence). Trimming pared 5 bases from V and 3 bases from J, leaving 12 bases between.

The rearrangement links TRBV13 to TRBJ2-3; TRBD2 matches 7 bases. With V trimmed by 7 bases and J by 6 bases, 13 bases remained unmatched. The CDR3 consists of 15 residues. CDR1 is PRHDT and CDR2 is FYEKMQ in the germline V gene (reference sequence). In DNA form, the CDR3 reads TGTGCCAGCAATCGGAGAGGCACCGGGGGGGATACGCAGTATTTT. Its protein product is CASNRRGTGGDTQYF.

This clone was seen a single time. The V and J genes are TRBV7-2 and TRBJ2-7; 7 nucleotides match TRBD2. Germline assignment: CDR1 SGHTA and CDR2 FQGNSA. The ends lost 5 bases at V and 2 bases at J; junction bases unmatched: 9. The CDR3 contains 15 residues. CDR3 coding DNA: TGTGCCAGCAGCAAAGGGGCTAGCGGCGCCTACGAGCAGTACTTC. Translated: CASSKGASGAYEQYF.

The chain couples TRBV10-2 to TRBJ2-5; D not resolved. The CDR3 runs to 14 residues. CDR1 and CDR2 from the germline V gene are WSHSY and SAAADI. The V and J ends lost 7 bases and 4 bases respectively, with 16 bases between them. The CDR3 loop is CASIPAKLGETQYF. CDR3 nucleotide sequence: TGCGCCAGCATCCCGGCGAAGTTAGGAGAGACCCAGTACTTC.

The chain is built from TRBV23-1 and TRBJ1-2, with D maybe TRBD1 (5 bases). TRBV23-1 is identified as an open reading frame with a role that is uncertain. CDR3 length: 12 amino acids. With 11 bases removed from V and 6 bases from J, the gap between germline ends came to 16 bases. CDR3 sequence (DNA): TGCGCCGACCGGCGGGGGGGAAATGGCTACACCTTC. Protein: CADRRGGNGYTF.

This clone was detected a few times. J is TRBJ1-1 and V is TRBV5-1; 10 bases align to TRBD1. V was pared by 0 bases and J by 5 bases, with 4 bases of the junction left unmatched. The CDR3 spans 15 residues. The germline gives CDR1 SGHRS, CDR2 YFSETQ. Here the CDR3 reads CASSLGQGAITEAFF. CDR3 in DNA: TGCGCCAGCAGCTTGGGACAGGGGGCGATTACTGAAGCTTTCTTT. The whole variable domain, remainder taken from reference TRBV5-1 and TRBJ1-1, is KAGVTQTPRYLIKTRGQQVTLSCSPISGHRSVSWYQQTPGQGLQFLFEYFSETQRNKGNFPGRFSGRQFSNSRSEMNVSTLELGDSALYLCASSLGQGAITEAFFGQGTRLTVV.

At least ten counts were recorded for this clone. Within the sample, other DNA sequences also encode this same CDR3. The chain employs TRBV11-2 and TRBJ2-2; 8 nucleotides match TRBD2. After removal of 0 bases from V and 6 bases from J, the junction contained 0 bases not matched to a gene. The CDR3 contains 14 residues. The germline gives CDR1 SGHAT, CDR2 FQNNGV. CDR3 coding DNA: TGTGCCAGCAGCTTAGAGCGGGGGGCCGGGGAGCTGTTTTTT. Protein: CASSLERGAGELFF.

A single count supports this clone. This rearrangement joins TRBV18 to TRBJ1-3; tentative D call: TRBD1 (5 bases). CDR1 and CDR2 (germline): KGHSH, LQKENI. The CDR3 loop spans 18 amino acids. With 3 bases removed from V and 2 bases from J, the gap between germline ends came to 20 bases. This CDR3 reads CASSPGLLDLGAGNTIYF. CDR3 sequence (DNA): TGTGCCAGCTCACCGGGACTTCTGGATCTAGGGGCTGGAAACACCATATATTTT. Variable domain in full (rest from reference TRBV18 and TRBJ1-3): NAGVMQNPRHLVRRRGQEARLRCSPMKGHSHVYWYRQLPEEGLKFMVYLQKENIIDESGMPKERFSAEFPKEGPSILRIQQVVRGDSAAYFCASSPGLLDLGAGNTIYFGEGSWLTVV.